The clone carrying this TCR beta chain was observed a handful of times. Its antigen is unknown. This specimen belongs to a study of T cell repertoires in cytomegalovirus infection. Whole-study results and caveats: Identification of carriers of CMV plus the relevant HLA was achieved through cumulative public TCR beta family frequency. Within the response measured ex vivo, HLA-C-restricted CMV-specific TCR beta clonotypes were dominant.

The V end lost 7 bases, the J end lost 5 bases, and 14 bases lay between the germline ends. The germline V gene encodes CDR1 SNHLY and CDR2 FYNNEI. The CDR3 is 13 amino acids. MiXCR, applied by TCRdb to the reads, yields one record per CDR3 protein. The sample contains about 480,000 distinct CDR3 sequences, roughly a third of which appear only once. The specimen was cultured PBMCs, collected from culture after CMV antigen stimulation. The V and J genes are TRBV2 and TRBJ1-1; no clear D. This TCR came from a human donor in good health (CMV status not recorded). Some clones in this sample may be carry-over from other donors' samples. The DNA of the CDR3 is TGTGCCAGCACCGAGGGCAGGATAACTGAAGCTTTCTTT. This gives the protein CASTEGRITEAFF.